This TCR beta chain was observed in a study of CD8 T cells in ankylosing spondylitis. Study-wide results and limits: CD8+ disease-linked clones were present at relatively low frequencies in blood.

TCR beta libraries were made by quantitative 5'-RACE with molecular barcodes. TCRdb reprocessed the 5' RACE reads via MiXCR and lists one record per CDR3 protein. The table has about 360,000 distinct CDR3 sequences, 20% to 25% seen once. The CDR3 runs 13 residues. V was shortened by 5 bases and J by 1 base, with 8 bases between the two germline ends. This clonotype was recorded at least ten times. Its antigen is still unknown. The chain combines TRBV12-3 or TRBV12-4 with TRBJ1-1; tentative D call: TRBD1 (5 bases). This receptor was identified in a male donor with ankylosing spondylitis or in good health (not recorded which). The sample consisted of blood, either unsorted or a sorted T cell fraction (not recorded which). CDR3 residues: CASSHGGNTEAFF. The CDR3 bases are TGTGCCAGCAGTCACGGGGGGAACACTGAAGCTTTCTTT.